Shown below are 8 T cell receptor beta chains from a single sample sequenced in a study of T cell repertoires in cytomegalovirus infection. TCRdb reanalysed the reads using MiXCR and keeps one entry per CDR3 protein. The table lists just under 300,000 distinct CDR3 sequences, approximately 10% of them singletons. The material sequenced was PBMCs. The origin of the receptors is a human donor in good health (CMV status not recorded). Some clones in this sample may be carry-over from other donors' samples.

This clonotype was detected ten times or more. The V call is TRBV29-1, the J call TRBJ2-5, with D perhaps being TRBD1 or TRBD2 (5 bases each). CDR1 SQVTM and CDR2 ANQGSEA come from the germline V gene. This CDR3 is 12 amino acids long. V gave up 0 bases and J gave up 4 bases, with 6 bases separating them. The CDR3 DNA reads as TGCAGCGTTGAAGAGGGGGTAGAGACCCAGTACTTC. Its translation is CSVEEGVETQYF. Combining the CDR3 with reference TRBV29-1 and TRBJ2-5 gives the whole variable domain SAVISQKPSRDICQRGTSLTIQCQVDSQVTMMFWYRQQPGQSLTLIATANQGSEATYESGFVIDKFPISRPNLTFSTLTVSNMSPEDSSIYLCSVEEGVETQYFGPGTRLLVL.

CDR3 sequence reads: CASSLGLWTRDTEAFF. CDR3 sequence (DNA): TGTGCCAGCAGCTTGGGTTTGTGGACCAGGGACACTGAAGCTTTCTTT. V gene TRBV5-4 combines with J gene TRBJ1-1; D is perhaps TRBD1 (5 bases). V gave up 0 bases and J gave up 3 bases, with 15 bases separating them. CDR3 length: 16 amino acids. Germline loops: CDR1 SGHNT, CDR2 YYREEE (reference sequence).

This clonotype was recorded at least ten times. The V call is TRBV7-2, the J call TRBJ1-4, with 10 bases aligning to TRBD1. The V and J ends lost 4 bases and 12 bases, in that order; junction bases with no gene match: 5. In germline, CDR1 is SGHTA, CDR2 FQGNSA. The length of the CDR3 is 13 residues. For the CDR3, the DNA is TGTGCCAGCAGCTCCCTTGGACAGGGGGAACTGTTTTTT. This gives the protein CASSSLGQGELFF.

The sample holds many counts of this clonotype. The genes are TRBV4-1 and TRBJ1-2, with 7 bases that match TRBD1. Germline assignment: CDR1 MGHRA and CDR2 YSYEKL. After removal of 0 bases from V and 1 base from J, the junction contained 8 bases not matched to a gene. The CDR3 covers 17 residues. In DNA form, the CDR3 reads TGCGCCAGCAGCCAAGAAGAGGACAGGCCCTTTAACTATGGCTACACCTTC. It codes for CASSQEEDRPFNYGYTF.

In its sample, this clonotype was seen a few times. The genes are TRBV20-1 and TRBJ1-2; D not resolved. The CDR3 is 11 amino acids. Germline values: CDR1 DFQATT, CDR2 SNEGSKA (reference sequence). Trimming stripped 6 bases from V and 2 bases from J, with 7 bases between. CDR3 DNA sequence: TGCAGTGCCCAAGGGAACTATGGCTACACCTTC. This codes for CSAQGNYGYTF.

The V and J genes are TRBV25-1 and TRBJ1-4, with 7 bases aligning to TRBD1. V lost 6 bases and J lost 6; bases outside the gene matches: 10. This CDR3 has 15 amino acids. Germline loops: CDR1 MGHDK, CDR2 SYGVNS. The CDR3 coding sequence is TGTGCCAGCAGCTTATGGACAGGCGGTGATGAAAAACTGTTTTTT. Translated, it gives CASSLWTGGDEKLFF.

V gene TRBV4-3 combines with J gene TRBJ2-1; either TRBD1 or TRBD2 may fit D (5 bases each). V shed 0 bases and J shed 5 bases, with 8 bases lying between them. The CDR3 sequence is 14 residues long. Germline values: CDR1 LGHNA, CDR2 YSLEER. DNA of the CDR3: TGCGCCAGCAGCCAAGAAAGAGGGGACAATGAGCAGTTCTTC. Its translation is CASSQERGDNEQFF.

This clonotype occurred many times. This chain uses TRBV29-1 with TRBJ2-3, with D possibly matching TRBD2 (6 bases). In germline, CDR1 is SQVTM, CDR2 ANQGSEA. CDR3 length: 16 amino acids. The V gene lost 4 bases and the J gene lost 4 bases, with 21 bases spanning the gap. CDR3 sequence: CSVALLAPEAPDTQYF. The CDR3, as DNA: TGCAGCGTTGCCCTACTAGCCCCGGAGGCTCCAGATACGCAGTATTTT.